Reported below is one T cell receptor (beta chain). This sample stems from a study of blood T cell repertoires in COVID-19. This study enrolled people aged roughly 18 to 89 from approximately 25 US geographic areas. Cohorts were assigned according to the clinical history that participants reported. Recovered status in Cohort 3 required two negative PCRs, clearance, or symptom resolution. The germline V and J ends were trimmed by 0 bases and 0 bases, with 11 bases remaining between them. CDR3 length equals 17 residues. Per the germline V gene, CDR1 is SEHNR and CDR2 is FQNEAQ (reference sequence). As handled by the study authors: Reference gene primer amplification gave estimated nucleated cell counts. Repertoires were generated with immunoSEQ multiplex PCR, while TCRdb's copy carries only in-frame clones and drops some. The V and J calls and the clone size are those of that table, but D and trimming were determined from the DNA. The sample lists approximately 300,000 clones; roughly nine tenths were seen once.

Specimen: PBMCs or T cells enriched from blood (not recorded which). This chain links TRBV7-9 with TRBJ2-2, with D possibly TRBD2 on 5 matching bases. The TCR originated in a woman in her thirties who had recovered from COVID-19. CDR3 sequence: CASSLARGAANTGELFF. DNA for the CDR3: TGTGCCAGCAGCTTAGCACGGGGAGCAGCGAACACCGGGGAGCTGTTTTTT.